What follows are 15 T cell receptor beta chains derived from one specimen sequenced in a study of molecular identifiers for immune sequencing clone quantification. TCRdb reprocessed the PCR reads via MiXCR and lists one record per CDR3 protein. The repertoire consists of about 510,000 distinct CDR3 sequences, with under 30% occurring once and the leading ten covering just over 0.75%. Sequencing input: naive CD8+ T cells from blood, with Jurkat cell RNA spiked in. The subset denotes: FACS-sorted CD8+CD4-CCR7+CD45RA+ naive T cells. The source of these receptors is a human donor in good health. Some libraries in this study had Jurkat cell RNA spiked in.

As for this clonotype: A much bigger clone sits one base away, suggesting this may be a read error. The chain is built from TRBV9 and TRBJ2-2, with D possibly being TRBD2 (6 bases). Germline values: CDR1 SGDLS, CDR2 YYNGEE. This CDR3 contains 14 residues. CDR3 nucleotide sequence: TGTGCCAGCAGCGTAGGAGGCCACACCGGGGGGCTGTTTTTT. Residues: CASSVGGHTGGLFF.

In DNA form, the CDR3 reads TGTGCCATCAGTGAGGAGGACAGGGTGCCTCAAGAGACCCAGTACTTC. Translation: CAISEEDRVPQETQYF. V usage is TRBV10-3 and J usage is TRBJ2-5; 8 positions agree with TRBD1. The V gene end was trimmed by 2 bases and the J gene end by 2 bases; junction bases not matched to a gene: 7. CDR3 size: 16 residues. From germline, CDR1 is ENHRY and CDR2 SYGVKD.

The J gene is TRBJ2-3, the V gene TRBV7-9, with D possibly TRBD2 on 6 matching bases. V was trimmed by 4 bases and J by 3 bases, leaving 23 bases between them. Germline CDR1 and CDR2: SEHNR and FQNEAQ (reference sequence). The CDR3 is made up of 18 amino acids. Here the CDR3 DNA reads TGTGCCAGCAGCTCCTCGGTGGGTGGGGACTCAACTACAGATACGCAGTATTTT. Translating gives CASSSSVGGDSTTDTQYF.

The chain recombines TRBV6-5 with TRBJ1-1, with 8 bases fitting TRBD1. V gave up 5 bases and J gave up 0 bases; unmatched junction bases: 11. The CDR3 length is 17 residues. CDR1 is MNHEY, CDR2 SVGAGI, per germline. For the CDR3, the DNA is TGTGCCAGCAGTGTCACCGGGACAGGCACATTGAACACTGAAGCTTTCTTT. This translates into CASSVTGTGTLNTEAFF.

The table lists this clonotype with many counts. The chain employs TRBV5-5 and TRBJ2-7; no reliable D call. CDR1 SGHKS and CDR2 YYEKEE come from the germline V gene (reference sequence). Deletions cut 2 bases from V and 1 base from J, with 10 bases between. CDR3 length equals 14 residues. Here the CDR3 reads CASSFLGQSYEQYF. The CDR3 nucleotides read TGTGCCAGCAGCTTTCTCGGCCAGTCCTACGAGCAGTACTTC.

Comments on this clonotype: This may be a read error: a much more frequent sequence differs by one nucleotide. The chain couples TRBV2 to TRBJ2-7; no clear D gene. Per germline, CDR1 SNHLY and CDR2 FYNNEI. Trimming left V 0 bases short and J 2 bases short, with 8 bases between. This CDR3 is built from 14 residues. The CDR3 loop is CASSEAGIAYEQYF. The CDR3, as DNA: TGTGCCAGCAGTGAAGCGGGGATAGCCTACGAGCAGTACTTC.

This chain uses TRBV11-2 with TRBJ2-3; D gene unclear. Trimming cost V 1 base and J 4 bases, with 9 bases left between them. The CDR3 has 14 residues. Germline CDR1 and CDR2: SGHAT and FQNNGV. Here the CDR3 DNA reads TGTGCCAGCAGCTTAGCGTCAGTTGCAGATACGCAGTATTTT. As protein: CASSLASVADTQYF.

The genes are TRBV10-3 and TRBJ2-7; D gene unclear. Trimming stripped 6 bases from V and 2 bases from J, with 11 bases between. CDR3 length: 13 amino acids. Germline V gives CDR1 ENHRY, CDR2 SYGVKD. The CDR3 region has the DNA TGTGCCATCAGCGACACTACCCCCTACGAGCAGTACTTC. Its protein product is CAISDTTPYEQYF.

The DNA for the CDR3 is TGTGCCAGCAGCACCCCCCCGTCCCGGGACGTTTCCTCTGGAAACACCATATATTTT. Translated, it gives CASSTPPSRDVSSGNTIYF. The V and J genes are TRBV7-9 and TRBJ1-3, with TRBD1 as a possible D gene (5 bases). The germline gives CDR1 SEHNR, CDR2 FQNEAQ (reference sequence). Trimming took 5 bases from V and 0 from J, leaving 23 bases between them. The CDR3 extends over 19 amino acids.

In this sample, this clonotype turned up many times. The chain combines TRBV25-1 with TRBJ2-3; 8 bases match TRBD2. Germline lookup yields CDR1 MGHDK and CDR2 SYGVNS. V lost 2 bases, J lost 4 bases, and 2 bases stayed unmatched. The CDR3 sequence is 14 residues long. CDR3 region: CASSEGLAADTQYF. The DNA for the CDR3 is TGTGCCAGCAGTGAAGGACTAGCTGCAGATACGCAGTATTTT.

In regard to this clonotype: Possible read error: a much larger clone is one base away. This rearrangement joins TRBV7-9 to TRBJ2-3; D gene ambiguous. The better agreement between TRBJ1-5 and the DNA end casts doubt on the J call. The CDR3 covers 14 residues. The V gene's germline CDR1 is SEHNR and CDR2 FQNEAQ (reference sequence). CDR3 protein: CASSLEGSTDTQHF. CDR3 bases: TGTGCCAGCAGCTTGGAAGGTAGCACAGATACGCAGCATTTT.

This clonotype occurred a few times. The CDR3 DNA follows: TGCAGTGAGGCAGCGGGAGGAAATGAGCAGTTCTTC. It encodes CSEAAGGNEQFF. The rearrangement joins TRBV20-1 to TRBJ2-1, with 9 bases aligning to TRBD2. The CDR3 is 12 amino acids. The germline CDR1 and CDR2 sequences are DFQATT and SNEGSKA (reference sequence). V trimming: 7 bases; J trimming: 7 bases; junction bases outside the gene matches: 5.

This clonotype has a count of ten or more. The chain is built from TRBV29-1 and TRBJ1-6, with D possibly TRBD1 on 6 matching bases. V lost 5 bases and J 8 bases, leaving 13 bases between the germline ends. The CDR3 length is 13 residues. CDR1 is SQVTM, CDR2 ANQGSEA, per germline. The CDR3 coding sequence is TGCAGCGTTAGATGGGGGCCGGATTCACCCCTCCACTTT. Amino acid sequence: CSVRWGPDSPLHF.

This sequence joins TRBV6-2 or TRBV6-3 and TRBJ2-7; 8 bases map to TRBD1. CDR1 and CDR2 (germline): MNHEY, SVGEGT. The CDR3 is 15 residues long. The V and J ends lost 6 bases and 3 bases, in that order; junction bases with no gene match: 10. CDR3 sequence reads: CASSNDRGGLYEQYF. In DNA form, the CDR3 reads TGTGCCAGCAGCAATGACAGGGGTGGTCTCTACGAGCAGTACTTC.

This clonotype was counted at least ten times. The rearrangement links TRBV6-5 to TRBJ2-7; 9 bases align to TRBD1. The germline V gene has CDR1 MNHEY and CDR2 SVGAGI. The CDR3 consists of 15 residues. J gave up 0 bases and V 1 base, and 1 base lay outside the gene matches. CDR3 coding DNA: TGTGCCAGCAGTTACTTGGACAGGGGCTCCTACGAGCAGTACTTC. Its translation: CASSYLDRGSYEQYF.